The 32 T cell receptor beta chains given below trace back to one sample, sequenced in a study of blood T cell repertoires in COVID-19. Assay used: immunoSEQ multiplex PCR; TCRdb lists only in-frame clones, some missing. The profile shows 200,000 to 250,000 clones, more than 80% of them singletons. The source material was PBMCs or T cells enriched from blood (not recorded which). The source is a man aged 40-49 years who had recovered from COVID-19.

This clone was seen ten or more times. V is TRBV12-2 and J is TRBJ2-2; TRBD2, as called in the table, went unchecked against the DNA. TRBV12-2 is an annotated pseudogene. CDR3 length: 18 amino acids. DNA of the CDR3: TGTGCAAGTCGCTTAGCGCCTAGCGGGAGGGCCTTCGGCGGGGAGCTGTTTTTT. Translation gives CASRLAPSGRAFGGELFF.

V usage is TRBV3-1 (or the pseudogene TRBV3-2) and J usage is TRBJ2-3, with 14 nucleotides matching TRBD2. The V segment lost 4 bases and the J segment 5 bases; nucleotides outside the gene matches: 8. In germline, CDR1 is LGHDT, CDR2 YNNKEL (reference sequence). The CDR3 length is 17 residues. In nucleotides, the CDR3 is TGTGCCAGCAGCCCCTACACCGGGACTAGCGGGGGAGATACGCAGTATTTT. It yields the protein CASSPYTGTSGGDTQYF.

The chain joins TRBV5-1 to TRBJ2-5, with 13 bases matching TRBD2. Germline loops: CDR1 SGHRS, CDR2 YFSETQ. The CDR3 runs 16 residues. Trimming removed 4 bases from V and 4 bases from J; junction bases left unmatched: 7. Here the CDR3 DNA reads TGCGCCAGCAGCCCCGGACTAGCGGGGGTGGGAGAGACCCAGTACTTC. Its protein is CASSPGLAGVGETQYF.

This clone has a single count. The V and J genes are TRBV7-9 and TRBJ1-1; 8 bases agree with TRBD1. The CDR3 has 14 residues. In germline, CDR1 is SEHNR, CDR2 FQNEAQ (reference sequence). Trimming removed 5 bases from V and 6 bases from J; junction bases left unmatched: 8. The CDR3, as DNA: TGTGCCAGCAGCACAGGACAGGGCGAGGCTGAAGCTTTCTTT. It yields the protein CASSTGQGEAEAFF.

The chain carries TRBV29-1 and TRBJ2-6, with TRBD1 matching over 10 bases. With 6 bases clipped from V and 3 bases from J, the junction kept 2 bases outside the gene matches. CDR1 SQVTM and CDR2 ANQGSEA come from the germline V gene. The CDR3 has 14 residues. CDR3 in DNA: TGCAGCGTCGACAGGGGGCTTGGGGCCAACGTCCTGACTTTC. Its protein product is CSVDRGLGANVLTF.

This chain links TRBV15 with TRBJ2-7; 7 nucleotides agree with TRBD1. CDR1 is LNHNV and CDR2 is YYDKDF in the germline V gene (reference sequence). V lost 5 bases, J lost 7 bases, and 11 bases stayed unmatched. The CDR3 totals 14 residues. The CDR3 region has the DNA TGTGCCACCAGCCCCCTTCGACAGGGCGGGGAGCAGTACTTC. It yields the protein CATSPLRQGGEQYF.

This clone showed up just a few times. The J gene is TRBJ2-2, the V gene TRBV6-1; TRBD1 is a possible D gene (6 bases). The CDR3 extends over 16 amino acids. Looked up from germline, CDR1 is MNHNS and CDR2 is SASEGT. Trimming pared 3 bases from V and 2 bases from J, leaving 13 bases between. In DNA form, the CDR3 reads TGTGCCAGCAGTGATCCGGGACAAATAAACACCGGGGAGCTGTTTTTT. Its protein is CASSDPGQINTGELFF.

V and J are TRBV6-1 and TRBJ2-7; D is uncertain. CDR1 and CDR2 from the germline V gene are MNHNS and SASEGT. The CDR3 has 15 amino acids. Between the trimmed V and J ends, which lost 0 bases and 2 bases, there was a span of 11 bases. The CDR3: CASSEAYISPYEQYF. The CDR3 DNA is TGTGCCAGCAGTGAAGCGTATATCTCCCCCTACGAGCAGTACTTC.

V is TRBV19 and J is TRBJ1-4; TRBD1 might be the D (6 bases). CDR3 length equals 12 residues. Trimming removed 6 bases from V and 4 bases from J, with 6 bases in between. Germline-derived CDR1 and CDR2 are LNHDA and SQIVND (reference sequence). CDR3 bases: TGTGCCAGTAGGGACAGTAATGAAAAACTGTTTTTT. Translating it yields CASRDSNEKLFF.

The CDR3 is CASSPGTGGGGYTF. The CDR3 nucleotides are TGTGCCAGCAGCCCCGGGACAGGGGGCGGTGGCTACACCTTC. The gene calls are TRBV5-6 and TRBJ1-2; 12 positions agree with TRBD1. The CDR3 contains 14 residues. With V trimmed by 4 bases and J by 7 bases, 5 bases remained unmatched. Germline CDR1 is SGHDT and CDR2 is YYEEEE.

This sequence joins TRBV2 and TRBJ2-5; TRBD1 matches at 7 bases. The CDR3 contains 13 residues. J lost 5 bases, V lost 4 bases, and 4 bases had no gene match. Germline values: CDR1 SNHLY, CDR2 FYNNEI. CDR3 coding DNA: TGTGCCAGCAGTGGACAGGGAATGGAGACCCAGTACTTC. This translates into CASSGQGMETQYF.

The chain has TRBV2 and TRBJ1-2; possibly TRBD1 for D (5 bases). Germline V lookup: CDR1 SNHLY, CDR2 FYNNEI. This CDR3 spans 12 amino acids. V was clipped by 6 bases and J by 7 bases, with 12 bases between them. The CDR3 DNA reads TGTGCCAGCAGCGGGAGTGGGGGTGGCTACACCTTC. It codes for CASSGSGGGYTF.

This clone occurred once. The V and J genes are TRBV11-2 and TRBJ2-1; D gene unclear. Trimming took off 4 bases at V and 0 bases at J, with 4 bases between the two ends. Germline V CDR1 and CDR2: SGHAT, FQNNGV. The CDR3 sequence is 13 residues long. CDR3 DNA sequence: TGTGCCAGCAGCTCTAGCTCCTACAATGAGCAGTTCTTC. This codes for CASSSSSYNEQFF.

This clone was found a few times. V gene TRBV6-9 combines with J gene TRBJ1-2; D possibly corresponds to TRBD1 (5 bases). The CDR3 is 15 amino acids. V was trimmed by 2 bases and J by 5 bases, leaving 15 bases between them. The germline V gene encodes CDR1 MNHGY and CDR2 SVAAGI. The CDR3: CASSYPVRRAYGYTF. The CDR3 DNA sequence: TGTGCCAGCAGTTATCCCGTCCGCAGGGCATATGGCTACACCTTC.

The chain joins TRBV29-1 to TRBJ2-3; tentatively, D is TRBD1 (5 bases). Germline CDR1 SQVTM, CDR2 ANQGSEA. The CDR3 has 13 amino acids. With 6 bases removed from V and 0 bases from J, the gap between germline ends came to 10 bases. This CDR3 is CSVMTDSTDTQYF. The CDR3 nucleotides read TGCAGCGTCATGACAGATAGCACAGATACGCAGTATTTT.

The chain joins TRBV2 to TRBJ1-4; 8 nucleotides line up with TRBD1. CDR3 length: 14 amino acids. V was clipped by 7 bases and J by 5 bases; unmatched bases: 6. Germline loops: CDR1 SNHLY, CDR2 FYNNEI. In DNA, the CDR3 is TGTGCCAGCATCTGGACAGGGTCCAATGAAAAACTGTTTTTT. It specifies CASIWTGSNEKLFF.

The V gene is TRBV29-1, the J gene TRBJ2-2; 8 nucleotides line up with TRBD2. Germline V gene sequence: CDR1 SQVTM, CDR2 ANQGSEA. V was clipped by 3 bases and J by 4 bases; unmatched bases: 4. The CDR3 is 14 amino acids. The CDR3 loop reads CSVDSGKGTGELFF. As DNA, the CDR3 is TGCAGCGTTGATAGCGGGAAGGGCACCGGGGAGCTGTTTTTT.

The DNA for the CDR3 is TGTGCCAGCAGCTCAACGGGGGGAACCGGGGAGCTGTTTTTT. Translating it yields CASSSTGGTGELFF. The chain employs TRBV9 and TRBJ2-2; 7 nucleotides match TRBD2. This CDR3 spans 14 amino acids. Germline trimming cut 4 bases from V and 5 bases from J; bases unmatched to any gene: 5. In germline, CDR1 is SGDLS, CDR2 YYNGEE.

This chain links TRBV19 with TRBJ2-3, with 12 bases fitting TRBD1. This CDR3 has 15 amino acids. V trimming: 4 bases; J trimming: 7 bases; junction bases outside the gene matches: 6. Per germline, CDR1 LNHDA and CDR2 SQIVND (reference sequence). CDR3 loop: CASSTGTGGRNTQYF. In DNA form, the CDR3 reads TGTGCCAGTAGTACCGGGACAGGGGGCCGAAATACGCAGTATTTT.

This sequence joins TRBV6-5 and TRBJ2-7, with 8 bases that match TRBD1. V shed 5 bases, J shed 2 bases, and the junction held 5 bases outside the gene matches. This CDR3 comprises 14 residues. Germline lookup yields CDR1 MNHEY and CDR2 SVGAGI. The CDR3 is CASSTTGGPYEQYF. The CDR3 DNA reads TGTGCCAGCAGTACTACAGGGGGACCCTACGAGCAGTACTTC.

The chain carries TRBV11-2 and TRBJ2-1, with 8 positions matching TRBD1. The CDR3 is 15 residues long. Germline V gene lookup returns CDR1 SGHAT and CDR2 FQNNGV. V lost 3 bases, J lost 5 bases, and 6 bases stayed unmatched. The CDR3 nucleotides read TGTGCCAGCAGCTTTTTCCAGGGGGCGGACAATGAGCAGTTCTTC. It encodes CASSFFQGADNEQFF.

The rearrangement links TRBV14 to TRBJ2-7; 8 positions match TRBD1. Germline values: CDR1 SGHDN, CDR2 FVKESK. CDR3 length: 13 amino acids. The V gene end was trimmed by 4 bases and the J gene end by 6 bases; junction bases not matched to a gene: 5. The CDR3 spells CASSLWTGSEQYF. CDR3 bases: TGTGCCAGCAGCCTCTGGACAGGGAGCGAGCAGTACTTC.

This clone occurred a few times. The junction differs from germline at one of its ends, possibly a read error. The rearrangement joins TRBV2 to TRBJ1-1, with D tentatively TRBD1 (5 bases). Germline V gives CDR1 SNHLY, CDR2 FYNNEI. The CDR3 is made up of 12 amino acids. CDR3 loop: CASSITDTEAFF. CDR3 bases: TGTGCCAGCAGCATAACGGACACAGAAGCTTTCTTT.

The gene calls are TRBV11-2 and TRBJ1-1, with D possibly being TRBD1 (6 bases). Germline assignment: CDR1 SGHAT and CDR2 FQNNGV. Trimming removed 4 bases at V and 4 bases at J, with 13 bases between. This CDR3 is 14 amino acids long. CDR3 residues: CASSSQQGVTEAFF. The CDR3 coding sequence is TGTGCCAGCAGCTCACAACAGGGTGTCACTGAAGCTTTCTTT.

This chain links TRBV6-5 with TRBJ2-7, with no clear D. The germline V and J ends were trimmed by 6 bases and 6 bases, with 9 bases remaining between them. The CDR3 has 11 amino acids. The germline V gene encodes CDR1 MNHEY and CDR2 SVGAGI. In DNA form, the CDR3 reads TGTGCCAGCAGCTCCGTACTCGAGCAGTACTTC. It encodes CASSSVLEQYF.

The V and J genes are TRBV4-1 and TRBJ1-5, with TRBD1 identical over 7 bases. Germline V lookup: CDR1 MGHRA, CDR2 YSYEKL. The CDR3 is 15 amino acids. V shed 0 bases and J 2 bases; nucleotides not matched to a gene: 1. CDR3: CASSQEGGGNQPQHF. In nucleotides, the CDR3 is TGCGCCAGCAGCCAAGAAGGGGGCGGCAATCAGCCCCAGCATTTT.

This clone was detected only once. The chain is built from TRBV5-1 and TRBJ2-2, with 8 nucleotides matching TRBD1. The CDR3 is 15 residues long. Losses at the gene ends were 1 base for V and 5 bases for J; bases not matched to a gene: 4. Germline CDR1 is SGHRS and CDR2 is YFSETQ. The CDR3 reads CASSLLQGATGELFF. DNA for the CDR3: TGCGCCAGCAGCTTGCTTCAGGGGGCTACCGGGGAGCTGTTTTTT. Complete variable domain (other parts from reference TRBV5-1 and TRBJ2-2): KAGVTQTPRYLIKTRGQQVTLSCSPISGHRSVSWYQQTPGQGLQFLFEYFSETQRNKGNFPGRFSGRQFSNSRSEMNVSTLELGDSALYLCASSLLQGATGELFFGEGSRLTVL.

This sequence joins TRBV7-3 and TRBJ2-2; TRBD2 agrees at 12 bases. Germline CDR1 reads SGHTA; CDR2 reads FQGTGA. Losses at the gene ends were 4 bases for V and 3 bases for J; bases not matched to a gene: 9. The CDR3 has 18 amino acids. Here the CDR3 DNA reads TGTGCCAGCAGCTCCTCCCTTGGACTAGCGGGACACACCGGGGAGCTGTTTTTT. Translated, it gives CASSSSLGLAGHTGELFF.

This chain connects TRBV29-1 to TRBJ1-1, with 12 bases lining up with TRBD1. Trimming took 6 bases from V and 5 from J; bases not matched to a gene: 7. This CDR3 has 14 amino acids. Germline V gene data show CDR1 as SQVTM and CDR2 as ANQGSEA. CDR3 region: CSVQGQGARTEAFF. In DNA, the CDR3 is TGCAGCGTCCAGGGACAGGGGGCACGTACTGAAGCTTTCTTT.

CDR3 DNA sequence: TGTGCCAGCCAACTAGCCAAAAACATTCAGTACTTC. Translation: CASQLAKNIQYF. V is TRBV2 and J is TRBJ2-4; D gene unclear. The V end was cut by 8 bases, the J end by 0 bases, with 5 bases between. The CDR3 covers 12 residues. Germline assignment: CDR1 SNHLY and CDR2 FYNNEI.

This chain uses TRBV12-3 or TRBV12-4 with TRBJ2-7, with a tentative D call TRBD2 (6 bases). This CDR3 spans 12 amino acids. V was trimmed by 5 bases and J by 7 bases, leaving 12 bases between them. CDR3 protein: CASSMTRGEQYF. CDR3 nucleotides: TGTGCCAGCAGTATGACTAGAGGTGAGCAGTACTTC.

The chain has TRBV7-7 and TRBJ2-2; TRBD2 might be the D (7 bases). Germline V gene data show CDR1 as SSHAT and CDR2 as FNYEAQ (reference sequence). The length of the CDR3 is 16 residues. V was cut by 5 bases and J by 3 bases, with 16 bases left in between. The CDR3 bases are TGTGCCAGCAGCGGGGGGGGAGCAGGGGACACCGGGGAGCTGTTTTTT. It encodes CASSGGGAGDTGELFF.